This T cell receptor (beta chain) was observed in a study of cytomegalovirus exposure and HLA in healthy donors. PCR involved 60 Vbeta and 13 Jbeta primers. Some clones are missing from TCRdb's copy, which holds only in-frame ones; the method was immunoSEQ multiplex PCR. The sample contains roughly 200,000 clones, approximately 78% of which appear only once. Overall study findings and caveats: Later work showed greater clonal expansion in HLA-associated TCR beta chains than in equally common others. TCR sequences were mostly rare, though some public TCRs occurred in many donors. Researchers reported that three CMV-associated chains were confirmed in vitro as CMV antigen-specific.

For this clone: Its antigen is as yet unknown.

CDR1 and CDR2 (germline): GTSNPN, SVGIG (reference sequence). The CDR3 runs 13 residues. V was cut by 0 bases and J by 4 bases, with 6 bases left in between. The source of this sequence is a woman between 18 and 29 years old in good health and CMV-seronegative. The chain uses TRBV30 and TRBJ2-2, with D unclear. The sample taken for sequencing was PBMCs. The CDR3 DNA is TGTGCCTGGAGTGTGTCCTCCACCGGGGAGCTGTTTTTT. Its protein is CAWSVSSTGELFF.